This T cell receptor beta chain came from a study of Ad26.COV2.S vaccination and SARS-CoV-2 variants. V was cut by 4 bases and J by 1 base, with 13 bases left in between. This CDR3 is 15 amino acids long. Germline CDR1 is SGDLS and CDR2 is YYNGEE. Treatment: 19 received Ad26.COV2.S at low or high dose, single or two shots; about five received placebo; per-sample allocation not given. The study sampled participants on day 63 after the first vaccine or placebo injection. Produced via immunoSEQ multiplex PCR; TCRdb's table is partial and in-frame only. The table has about 500,000 clones, roughly nine tenths seen once.

The source was peripheral blood, collected in a trial of Ad26.COV2.S vaccine versus placebo. This TCR was sampled from a person aged 18-65 years who received the Ad26.COV2.S COVID-19 vaccine or a placebo. The chain carries TRBV9 and TRBJ2-3; D tentatively reads TRBD1 or TRBD2 (5 bases each). CDR3 nucleotides: TGTGCCAGCAGCACCCGTGAGGGGCGCACAGATACGCAGTATTTT. Its translation: CASSTREGRTDTQYF.